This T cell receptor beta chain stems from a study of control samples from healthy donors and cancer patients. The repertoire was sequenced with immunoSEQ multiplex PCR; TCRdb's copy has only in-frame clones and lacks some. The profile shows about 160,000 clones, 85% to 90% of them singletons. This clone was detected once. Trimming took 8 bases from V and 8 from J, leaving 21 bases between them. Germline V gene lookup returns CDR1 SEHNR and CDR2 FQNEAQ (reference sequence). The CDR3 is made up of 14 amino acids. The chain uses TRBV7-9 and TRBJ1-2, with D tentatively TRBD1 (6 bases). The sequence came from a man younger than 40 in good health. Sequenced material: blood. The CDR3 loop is CASGAQGGLKGYTF. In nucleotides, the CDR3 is TGTGCCAGCGGCGCACAGGGAGGGCTTAAGGGCTACACCTTC.